The clone carrying this TCR beta chain appeared a few times. As yet, its antigen is unknown. From the PCR reads, TCRdb called clonotypes with MiXCR, one entry per CDR3 protein. Of approximately 550,000 distinct CDR3 sequences in the sample, about a fifth were seen once. Naive CD8 T cells, phenotype CD8+CD4-CCR7+CD45RA+, were sorted. The data are from a study of molecular identifiers for immune sequencing clone quantification. CDR1 is LGHNA, CDR2 YSLEER, per germline. There are 22 residues in the CDR3. V shed 1 base and J 3 bases; nucleotides not matched to a gene: 20. Study-wide points: Same-barcode identical TCR molecules could make highly expanded clones look smaller than they are.

The V gene is TRBV4-3, the J gene TRBJ2-3; 12 bases are shared with TRBD1. The receptor's source is a human donor in good health. Some libraries in this study had Jurkat cell RNA spiked in. Sequencing was carried out using naive CD8+ T cells from blood, with Jurkat cell RNA spiked in. Regarding subset: FACS-sorted CD8+CD4-CCR7+CD45RA+ naive T cells. CDR3 in amino acids: CASSQAAPRPGTGGWRTDTQYF. The CDR3 coding sequence is TGCGCCAGCAGCCAAGCCGCGCCGCGTCCCGGGACAGGGGGCTGGAGGACAGATACGCAGTATTTT.